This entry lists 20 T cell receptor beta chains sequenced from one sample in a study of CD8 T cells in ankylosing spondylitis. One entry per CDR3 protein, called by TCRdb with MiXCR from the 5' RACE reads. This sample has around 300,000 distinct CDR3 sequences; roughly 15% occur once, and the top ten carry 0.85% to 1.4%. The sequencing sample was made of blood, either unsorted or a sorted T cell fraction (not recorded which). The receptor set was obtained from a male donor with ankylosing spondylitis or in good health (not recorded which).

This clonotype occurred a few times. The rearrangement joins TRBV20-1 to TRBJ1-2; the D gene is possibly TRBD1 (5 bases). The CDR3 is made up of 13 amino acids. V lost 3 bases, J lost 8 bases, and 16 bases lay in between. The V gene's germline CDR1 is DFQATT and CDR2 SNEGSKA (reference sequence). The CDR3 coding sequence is TGCAGTGCTAGCCCCCCGGGAGGGGTAGGCTACACCTTC. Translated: CSASPPGGVGYTF.

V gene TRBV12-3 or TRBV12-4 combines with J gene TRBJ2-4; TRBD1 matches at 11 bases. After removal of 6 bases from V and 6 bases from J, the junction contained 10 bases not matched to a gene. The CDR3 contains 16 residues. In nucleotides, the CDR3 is TGTGCCAGCAGCCAGGACAGGGGGCTTTTTGGAAACATTCAGTACTTC. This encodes CASSQDRGLFGNIQYF.

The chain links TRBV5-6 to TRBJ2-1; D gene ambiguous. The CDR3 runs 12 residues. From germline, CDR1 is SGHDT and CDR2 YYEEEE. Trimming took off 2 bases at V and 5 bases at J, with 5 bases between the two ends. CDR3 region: CASSFTHNEQFF. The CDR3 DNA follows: TGTGCCAGCAGCTTCACACACAATGAGCAGTTCTTC.

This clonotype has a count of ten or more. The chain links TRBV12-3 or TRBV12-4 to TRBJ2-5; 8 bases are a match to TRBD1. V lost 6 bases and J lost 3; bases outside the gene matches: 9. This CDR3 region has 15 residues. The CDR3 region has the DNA TGTGCCAGCAGCTTCGGACAGGGAAGGGAAGAGACCCAGTACTTC. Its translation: CASSFGQGREETQYF.

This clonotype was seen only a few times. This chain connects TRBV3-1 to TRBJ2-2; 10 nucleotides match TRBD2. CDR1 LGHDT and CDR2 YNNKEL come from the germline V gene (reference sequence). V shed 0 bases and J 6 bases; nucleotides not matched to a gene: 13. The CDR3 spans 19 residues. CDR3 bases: TGTGCCAGCAGCCAAGATTATCCAGCGGGGGGGTTAGGGGCCGGGGAGCTGTTTTTT. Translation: CASSQDYPAGGLGAGELFF.

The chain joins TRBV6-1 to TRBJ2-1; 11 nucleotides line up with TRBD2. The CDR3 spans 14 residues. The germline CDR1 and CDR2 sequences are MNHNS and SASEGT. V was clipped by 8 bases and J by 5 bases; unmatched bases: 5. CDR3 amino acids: CASHQTSGNNEQFF. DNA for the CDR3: TGTGCCAGCCATCAGACTAGCGGGAACAATGAGCAGTTCTTC.

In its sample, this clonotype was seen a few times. Written as DNA, the CDR3 is TGTGCCACCAGTGATTCAGACTGGACAGGGGAAAAGCCCCAGCATTTT. The encoded protein is CATSDSDWTGEKPQHF. This chain links TRBV24-1 with TRBJ1-5, with 9 bases fitting TRBD1. CDR3 length equals 16 residues. The germline gives CDR1 KGHDR, CDR2 SFDVKD. V lost 2 bases to trimming and J lost 8 bases; unmatched junction nucleotides: 9.

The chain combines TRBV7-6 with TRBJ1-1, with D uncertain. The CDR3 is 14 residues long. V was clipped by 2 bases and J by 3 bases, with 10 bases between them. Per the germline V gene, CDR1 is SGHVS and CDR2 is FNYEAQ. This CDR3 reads CASSLNLGDTEAFF. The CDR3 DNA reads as TGTGCCAGCAGCTTAAACCTGGGAGACACTGAAGCTTTCTTT.

DNA of the CDR3: TGCAGTGCTCTAGTCCTTTATGGCTACACCTTC. It specifies CSALVLYGYTF. The chain employs TRBV20-1 and TRBJ1-2; no firm D call. The CDR3 length is 11 residues. The V gene's germline CDR1 is DFQATT and CDR2 SNEGSKA (reference sequence). The germline V and J ends were trimmed by 5 bases and 5 bases, with 9 bases remaining between them.

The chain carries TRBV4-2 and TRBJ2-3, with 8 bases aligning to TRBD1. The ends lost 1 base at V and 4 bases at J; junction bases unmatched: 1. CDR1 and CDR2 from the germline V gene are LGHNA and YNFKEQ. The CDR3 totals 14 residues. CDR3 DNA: TGTGCCAGCAGCCAAGGACAGGGGCCAGATACGCAGTATTTT. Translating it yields CASSQGQGPDTQYF.

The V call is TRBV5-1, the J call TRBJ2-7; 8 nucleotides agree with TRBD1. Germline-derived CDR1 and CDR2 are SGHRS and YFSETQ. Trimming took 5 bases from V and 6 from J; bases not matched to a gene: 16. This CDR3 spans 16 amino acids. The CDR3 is CASSFALVTGVGEQYF. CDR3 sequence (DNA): TGCGCCAGCAGTTTCGCTCTCGTGACAGGGGTAGGCGAGCAGTACTTC.

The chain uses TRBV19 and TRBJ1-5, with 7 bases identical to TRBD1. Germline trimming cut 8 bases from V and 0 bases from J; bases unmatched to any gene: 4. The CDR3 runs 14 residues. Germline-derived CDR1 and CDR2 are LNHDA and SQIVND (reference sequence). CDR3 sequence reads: CASLDRASNQPQHF. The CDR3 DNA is TGTGCCAGTCTTGACAGGGCTAGCAATCAGCCCCAGCATTTT.

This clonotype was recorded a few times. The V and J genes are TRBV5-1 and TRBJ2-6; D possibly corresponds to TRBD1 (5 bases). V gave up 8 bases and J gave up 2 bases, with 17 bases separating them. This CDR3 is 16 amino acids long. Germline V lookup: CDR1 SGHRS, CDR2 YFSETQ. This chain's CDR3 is CASSPQGSPGANVLTF. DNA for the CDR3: TGCGCCAGTTCGCCTCAGGGTTCCCCTGGGGCCAACGTCCTGACTTTC.

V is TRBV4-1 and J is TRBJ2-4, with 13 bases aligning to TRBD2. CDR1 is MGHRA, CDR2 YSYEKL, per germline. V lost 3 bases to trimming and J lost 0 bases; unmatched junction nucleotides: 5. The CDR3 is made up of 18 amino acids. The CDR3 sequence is CASSQGLAGKIAKNIQYF. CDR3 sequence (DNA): TGCGCCAGCAGCCAGGGACTAGCGGGGAAAATAGCCAAAAACATTCAGTACTTC.

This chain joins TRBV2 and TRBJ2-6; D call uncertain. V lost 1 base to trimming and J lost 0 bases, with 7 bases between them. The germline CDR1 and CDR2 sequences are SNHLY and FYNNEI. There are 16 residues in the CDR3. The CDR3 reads CASSEVGSSGANVLTF. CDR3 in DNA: TGTGCCAGCAGTGAAGTCGGGTCCTCTGGGGCCAACGTCCTGACTTTC.

CDR3 in DNA: TGTGCCAGCAGCTTAGTCACGGACTCCGACTACGAGCAGTACTTC. Translating gives CASSLVTDSDYEQYF. The gene calls are TRBV11-2 and TRBJ2-7, with TRBD2 as a possible D gene (5 bases). Deletions cut 1 base from V and 3 bases from J, with 13 bases between. This CDR3 comprises 15 residues. Looked up from germline, CDR1 is SGHAT and CDR2 is FQNNGV. Complete variable domain (other parts from reference TRBV11-2 and TRBJ2-7): EAGVAQSPRYKIIEKRQSVAFWCNPISGHATLYWYQQILGQGPKLLIQFQNNGVVDDSQLPKDRFSAERLKGVDSTLKIQPAKLEDSAVYLCASSLVTDSDYEQYFGPGTRLTVT.

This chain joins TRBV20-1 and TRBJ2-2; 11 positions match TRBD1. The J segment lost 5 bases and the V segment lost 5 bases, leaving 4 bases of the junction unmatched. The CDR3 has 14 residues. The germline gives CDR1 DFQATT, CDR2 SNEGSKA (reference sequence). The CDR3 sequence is CSAAGTGGTGELFF. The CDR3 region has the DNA TGCAGTGCTGCCGGGACAGGGGGGACCGGGGAGCTGTTTTTT.

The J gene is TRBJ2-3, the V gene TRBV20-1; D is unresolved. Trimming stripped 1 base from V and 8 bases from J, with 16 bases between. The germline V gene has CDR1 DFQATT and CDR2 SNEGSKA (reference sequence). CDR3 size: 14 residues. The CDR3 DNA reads TGCAGTGCTAGAGGGGCCGGCACTTCTGGTACGCAGTATTTT. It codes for CSARGAGTSGTQYF.

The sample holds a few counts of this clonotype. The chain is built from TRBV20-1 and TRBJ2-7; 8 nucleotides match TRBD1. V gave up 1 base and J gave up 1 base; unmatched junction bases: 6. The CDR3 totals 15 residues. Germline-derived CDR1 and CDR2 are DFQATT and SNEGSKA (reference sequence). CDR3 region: CSARGTDRASYEQYF. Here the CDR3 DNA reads TGCAGTGCTAGAGGGACGGACAGGGCGTCCTACGAGCAGTACTTC.

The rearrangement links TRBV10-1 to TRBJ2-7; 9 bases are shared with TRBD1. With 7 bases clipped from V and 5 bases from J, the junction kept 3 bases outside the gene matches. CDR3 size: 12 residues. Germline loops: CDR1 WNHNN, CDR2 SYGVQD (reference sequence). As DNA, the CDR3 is TGCGCCAGCAACAGGGGGCTTGACGAGCAGTACTTC. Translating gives CASNRGLDEQYF.